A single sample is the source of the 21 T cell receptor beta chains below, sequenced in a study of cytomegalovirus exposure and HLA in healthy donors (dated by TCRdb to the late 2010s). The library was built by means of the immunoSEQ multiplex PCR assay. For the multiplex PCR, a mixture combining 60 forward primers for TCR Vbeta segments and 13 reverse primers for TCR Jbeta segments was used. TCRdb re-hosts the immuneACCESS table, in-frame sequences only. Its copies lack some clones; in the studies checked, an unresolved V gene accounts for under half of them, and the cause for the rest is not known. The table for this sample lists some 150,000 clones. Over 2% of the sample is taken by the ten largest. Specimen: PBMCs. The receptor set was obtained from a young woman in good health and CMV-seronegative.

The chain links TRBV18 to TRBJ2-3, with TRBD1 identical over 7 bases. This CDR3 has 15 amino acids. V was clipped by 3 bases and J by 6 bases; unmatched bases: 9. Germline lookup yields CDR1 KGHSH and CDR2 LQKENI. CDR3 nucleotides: TGTGCCAGCTCACCGGCCACAGGGGATCGGGATACGCAGTATTTT. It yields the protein CASSPATGDRDTQYF.

The CDR3 bases are TGTGCCAGCAGCCAGGACAGGATTGAAGCTTTCTTT. Residues: CASSQDRIEAFF. The V and J genes are TRBV7-9 and TRBJ1-1; 7 bases match TRBD1. Germline V gene lookup returns CDR1 SEHNR and CDR2 FQNEAQ (reference sequence). The CDR3 runs 12 residues. V lost 5 bases, J lost 7 bases, and 4 bases stayed unmatched.

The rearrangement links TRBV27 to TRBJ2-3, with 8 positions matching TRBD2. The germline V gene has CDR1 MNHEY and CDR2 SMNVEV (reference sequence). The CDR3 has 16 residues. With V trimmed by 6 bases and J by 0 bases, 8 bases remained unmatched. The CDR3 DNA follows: TGTGCCAGCAGCCCTAGTAGCGGGGCTAGCACAGATACGCAGTATTTT. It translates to CASSPSSGASTDTQYF.

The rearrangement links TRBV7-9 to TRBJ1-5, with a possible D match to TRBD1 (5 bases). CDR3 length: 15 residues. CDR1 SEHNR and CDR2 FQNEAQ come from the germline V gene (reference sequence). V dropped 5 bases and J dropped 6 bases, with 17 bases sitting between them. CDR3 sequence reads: CASSPGGGFGQPQHF. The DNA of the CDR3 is TGTGCCAGCAGCCCTGGGGGGGGGTTCGGTCAGCCCCAGCATTTT.

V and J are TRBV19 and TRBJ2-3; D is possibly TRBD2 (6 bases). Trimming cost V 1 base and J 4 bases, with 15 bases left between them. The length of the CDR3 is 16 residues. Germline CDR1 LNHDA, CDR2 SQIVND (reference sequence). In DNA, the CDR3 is TGTGCCAGTAGTATAGTAGGAGGGAGTAGGGCAGATACGCAGTATTTT. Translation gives CASSIVGGSRADTQYF.

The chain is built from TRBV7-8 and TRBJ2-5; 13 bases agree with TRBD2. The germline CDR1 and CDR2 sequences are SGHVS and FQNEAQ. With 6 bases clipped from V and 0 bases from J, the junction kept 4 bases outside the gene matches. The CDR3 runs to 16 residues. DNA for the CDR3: TGTGCCAGCAGGGGACTAGCGGGAATGTACCAAGAGACCCAGTACTTC. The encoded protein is CASRGLAGMYQETQYF.

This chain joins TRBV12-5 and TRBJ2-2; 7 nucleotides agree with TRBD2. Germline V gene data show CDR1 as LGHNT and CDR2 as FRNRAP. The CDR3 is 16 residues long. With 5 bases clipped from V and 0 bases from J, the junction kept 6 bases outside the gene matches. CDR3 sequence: CASGPRLASNTGELFF. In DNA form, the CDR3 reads TGTGCTAGTGGTCCCCGACTAGCTTCGAACACCGGGGAGCTGTTTTTT.

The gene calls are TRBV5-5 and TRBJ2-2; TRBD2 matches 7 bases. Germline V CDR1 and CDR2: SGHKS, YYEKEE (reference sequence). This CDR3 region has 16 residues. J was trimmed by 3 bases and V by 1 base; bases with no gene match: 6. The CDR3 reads CASSLPPSGDTGELFF. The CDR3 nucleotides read TGTGCCAGCAGCTTGCCCCCTAGCGGTGACACCGGGGAGCTGTTTTTT.

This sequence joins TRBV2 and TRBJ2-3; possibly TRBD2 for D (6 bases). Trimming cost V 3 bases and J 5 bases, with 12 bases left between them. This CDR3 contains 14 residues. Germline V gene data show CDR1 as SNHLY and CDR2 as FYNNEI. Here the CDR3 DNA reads TGTGCCAGCAGTGAGGCGAGGGGAGGAGATACGCAGTATTTT. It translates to CASSEARGGDTQYF.

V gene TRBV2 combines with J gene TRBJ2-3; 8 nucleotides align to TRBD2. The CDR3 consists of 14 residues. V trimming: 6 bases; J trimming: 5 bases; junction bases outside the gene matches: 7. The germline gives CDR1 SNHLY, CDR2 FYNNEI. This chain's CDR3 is CASSPISGVDTQYF. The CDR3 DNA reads TGTGCCAGCAGCCCGATTAGCGGGGTAGATACGCAGTATTTT.

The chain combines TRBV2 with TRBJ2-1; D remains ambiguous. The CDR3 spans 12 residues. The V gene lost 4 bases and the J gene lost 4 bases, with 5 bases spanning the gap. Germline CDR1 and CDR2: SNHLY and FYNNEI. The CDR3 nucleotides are TGTGCCAGCAGTGGGCAGTACAATGAGCAGTTCTTC. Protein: CASSGQYNEQFF. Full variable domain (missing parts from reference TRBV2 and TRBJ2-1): EPEVTQTPSHQVTQMGQEVILRCVPISNHLYFYWYRQILGQKVEFLVSFYNNEISEKSEIFDDQFSVERPDGSNFTLKIRSTKLEDSAMYFCASSGQYNEQFFGPGTRLTVL.

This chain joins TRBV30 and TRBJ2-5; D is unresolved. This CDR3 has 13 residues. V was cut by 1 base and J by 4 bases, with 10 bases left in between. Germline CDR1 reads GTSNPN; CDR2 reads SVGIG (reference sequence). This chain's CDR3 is CAWSAFRRETQYF. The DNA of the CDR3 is TGTGCCTGGAGTGCGTTCAGAAGAGAGACCCAGTACTTC.

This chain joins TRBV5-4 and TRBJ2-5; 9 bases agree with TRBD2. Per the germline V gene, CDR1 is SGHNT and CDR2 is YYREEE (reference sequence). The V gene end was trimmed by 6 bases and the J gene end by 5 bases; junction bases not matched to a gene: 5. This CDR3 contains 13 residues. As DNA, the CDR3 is TGTGCCAGCAACCTGGCGGGGGGGGAGACCCAGTACTTC. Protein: CASNLAGGETQYF.

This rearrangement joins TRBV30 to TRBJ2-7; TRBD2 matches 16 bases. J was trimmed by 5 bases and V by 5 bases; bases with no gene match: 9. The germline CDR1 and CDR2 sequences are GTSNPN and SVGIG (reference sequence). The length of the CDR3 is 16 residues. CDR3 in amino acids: CAWGTSGRAGIHEQYF. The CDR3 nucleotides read TGTGCCTGGGGGACTAGCGGGAGGGCCGGTATCCACGAGCAGTACTTC. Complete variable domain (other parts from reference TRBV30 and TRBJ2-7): SQTIHQWPATLVQPVGSPLSLECTVEGTSNPNLYWYRQAAGRGLQLLFYSVGIGQISSEVPQNLSASRPQDRQFILSSKKLLLSDSGFYLCAWGTSGRAGIHEQYFGPGTRLTVT.

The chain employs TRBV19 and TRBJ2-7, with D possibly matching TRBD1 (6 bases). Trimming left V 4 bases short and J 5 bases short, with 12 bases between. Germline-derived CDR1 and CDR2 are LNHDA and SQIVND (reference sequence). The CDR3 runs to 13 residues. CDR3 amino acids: CASSTPPGDEQYF. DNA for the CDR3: TGTGCCAGTAGTACTCCTCCAGGGGACGAGCAGTACTTC.

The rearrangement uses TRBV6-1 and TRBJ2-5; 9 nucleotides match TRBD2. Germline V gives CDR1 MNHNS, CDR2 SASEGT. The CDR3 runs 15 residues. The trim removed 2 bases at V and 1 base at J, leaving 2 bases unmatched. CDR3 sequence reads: CASSELAGSQETQYF. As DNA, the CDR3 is TGTGCCAGCAGTGAACTAGCGGGGAGCCAAGAGACCCAGTACTTC.

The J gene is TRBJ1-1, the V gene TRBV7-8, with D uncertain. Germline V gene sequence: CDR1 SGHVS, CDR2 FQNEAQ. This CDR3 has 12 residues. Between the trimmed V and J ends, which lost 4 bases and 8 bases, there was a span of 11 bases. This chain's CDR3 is CASSSGLLEAFF. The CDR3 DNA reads TGTGCCAGCAGCTCGGGGTTATTGGAAGCTTTCTTT.

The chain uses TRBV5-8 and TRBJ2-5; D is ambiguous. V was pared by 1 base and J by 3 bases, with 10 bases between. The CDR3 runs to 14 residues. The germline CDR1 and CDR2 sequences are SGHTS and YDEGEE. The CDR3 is CASSLFLGEETQYF. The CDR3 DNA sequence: TGTGCCAGCAGCTTGTTTCTAGGCGAAGAGACCCAGTACTTC. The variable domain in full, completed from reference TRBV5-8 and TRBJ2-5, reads EAGVTQSPTHLIKTRGQQATLRCSPISGHTSVYWYQQALGLGLQFLLWYDEGEERNRGNFPPRFSGRQFPNYSSELNVNALELEDSALYLCASSLFLGEETQYFGPGTRLLVL.

Here the CDR3 reads CSVEFARNYGYTF. The DNA for the CDR3 is TGCAGCGTTGAATTCGCACGGAACTATGGCTACACCTTC. The chain recombines TRBV29-1 with TRBJ1-2; D is unresolved. V was cut by 2 bases and J by 2 bases, with 9 bases left in between. This CDR3 has 13 amino acids. In germline, CDR1 is SQVTM, CDR2 ANQGSEA.

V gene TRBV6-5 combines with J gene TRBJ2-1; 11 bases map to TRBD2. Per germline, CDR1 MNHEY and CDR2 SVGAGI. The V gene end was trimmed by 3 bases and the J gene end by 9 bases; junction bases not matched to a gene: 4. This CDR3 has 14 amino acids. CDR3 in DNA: TGTGCCAGCAGTTATAGCGGGAGGGCCTTTGAGCAGTTCTTC. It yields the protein CASSYSGRAFEQFF.

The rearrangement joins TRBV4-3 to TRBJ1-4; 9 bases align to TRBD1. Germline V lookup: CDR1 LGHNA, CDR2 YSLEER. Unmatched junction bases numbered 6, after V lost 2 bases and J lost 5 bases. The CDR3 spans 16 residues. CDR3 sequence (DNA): TGCGCCAGCAGCCAAAAGACCGGGACAGGGAATGAAAAACTGTTTTTT. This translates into CASSQKTGTGNEKLFF.